The 32 T cell receptor beta chains below come from one sample, sequenced in a study of cytotoxic CD8 clonotypes in ibrutinib-treated CLL. Using immunoSEQ multiplex PCR, the repertoire was profiled, and TCRdb retains in-frame clones only, with some absent. The sample gives 250,000 to 350,000 clones, less than 85% of which show up once; approximately 5.6% is in the top ten. Here the sequenced sample was PBMCs, taken at disease progression, from a patient treated with ibrutinib. These receptors were collected from a human donor with chronic lymphocytic leukemia.

The rearrangement joins TRBV4-1 to TRBJ1-1; TRBD1 matches 7 bases. In germline, CDR1 is MGHRA, CDR2 YSYEKL. The CDR3 is 17 amino acids. The junction had 11 bases not matched to a gene; V was cut back by 4 bases and J by 0 bases. CDR3 nucleotides: TGCGCCAGCAGCCTCCGGAGCAGGGGGGTCATGAACACTGAAGCTTTCTTT. Translating it yields CASSLRSRGVMNTEAFF.

V gene TRBV7-9 combines with J gene TRBJ1-2, with D unclear. The germline CDR1 and CDR2 sequences are SEHNR and FQNEAQ (reference sequence). The CDR3 spans 15 residues. The V end lost 5 bases, the J end lost 2 bases, and 15 bases lay between the germline ends. In DNA form, the CDR3 reads TGTGCCAGCAGCCCCCGGGGATTCGCGAACTATGGCTACACCTTC. Encoded protein: CASSPRGFANYGYTF.

This chain links TRBV4-1 with TRBJ2-3; D may be TRBD1 or TRBD2 (6 bases each). The CDR3 loop spans 15 amino acids. Germline V gene lookup returns CDR1 MGHRA and CDR2 YSYEKL. Trimming took 1 base from V and 6 from J, leaving 14 bases between them. The chain's CDR3 is CASSQGLRGADTQYF. In nucleotides, the CDR3 is TGCGCCAGCAGCCAAGGGCTGAGGGGGGCGGATACGCAGTATTTT.

This clone has a handful of counts. The chain's CDR3 is CAQRQAMNYEQYF. The CDR3 DNA reads as TGTGCCCAGAGGCAGGCTATGAACTACGAGCAGTACTTC. The rearrangement links TRBV10-3 to TRBJ2-7; D is uncertain. Per the germline V gene, CDR1 is ENHRY and CDR2 is SYGVKD. V was shortened by 11 bases and J by 3 bases, with 17 bases between the two germline ends. The CDR3 is 13 residues long.

The chain couples TRBV7-2 to TRBJ2-2; possible D gene TRBD2, 6 bases. With 5 bases removed from V and 1 base from J, the gap between germline ends came to 11 bases. Germline-derived CDR1 and CDR2 are SGHTA and FQGNSA. There are 15 residues in the CDR3. The CDR3, as DNA: TGTGCCAGCAGCCCCAGGGACTGGAACACCGGGGAGCTGTTTTTT. Encoded protein: CASSPRDWNTGELFF.

The rearrangement uses TRBV27 and TRBJ2-1, with 7 bases identical to TRBD1. This CDR3 contains 14 residues. V lost 5 bases, J lost 6 bases, and 7 bases stayed unmatched. CDR1 and CDR2 from the germline V gene are MNHEY and SMNVEV (reference sequence). CDR3 nucleotide sequence: TGTGCCAGCAGTAAACAGGGACAGCTCAATGAGCAGTTCTTC. Translating gives CASSKQGQLNEQFF.

The chain uses TRBV11-2 and TRBJ1-2; TRBD1 agrees at 8 bases. CDR3 size: 17 residues. Germline V gene data show CDR1 as SGHAT and CDR2 as FQNNGV. V dropped 1 base and J dropped 2; count of bases not matched to a gene: 9. The CDR3 DNA reads as TGTGCCAGCAGCTTAGGTGACGGACAGGGTTACAACTATGGCTACACCTTC. This translates into CASSLGDGQGYNYGYTF.

This sequence joins TRBV12-2 and TRBJ2-7; the table calls TRBD1, which could not be checked here. TRBV12-2 is termed a pseudogene. This CDR3 comprises 14 residues. This chain's CDR3 is CASRLAQGGYEQYF. The CDR3 coding sequence is TGTGCAAGTCGCTTAGCTCAGGGGGGCTACGAGCAGTACTTC.

This chain uses TRBV7-8 with TRBJ2-2; the match to TRBD2 covers 9 bases. Germline CDR1 is SGHVS and CDR2 is FQNEAQ. CDR3 length equals 16 residues. The V and J ends lost 2 bases and 4 bases, in that order; junction bases with no gene match: 5. CDR3 in amino acids: CASSLLAGGITGELFF. Here the CDR3 DNA reads TGTGCCAGCAGCTTACTTGCGGGAGGGATCACCGGGGAGCTGTTTTTT.

The chain is built from TRBV11-2 and TRBJ2-7; 7 bases are a match to TRBD2. Trimming cost V 5 bases and J 2 bases; bases outside gene matches: 6. From germline, CDR1 is SGHAT and CDR2 FQNNGV. The CDR3 length is 14 residues. The DNA of the CDR3 is TGTGCCAGCAGCCCCGGAGCGGGAACCTACGAGCAGTACTTC. Translating it yields CASSPGAGTYEQYF.

The rearrangement joins TRBV28 to TRBJ1-1; possibly TRBD1 for D (6 bases). Trimming shortened V by 3 bases and J by 5 bases, and 16 bases separated the two germline ends. The length of the CDR3 is 15 residues. Germline assignment: CDR1 MDHEN and CDR2 SYDVKM. DNA for the CDR3: TGTGCCAGCAGTTTTAAGGGGGTATGGCAAACTGAAGCTTTCTTT. Its protein is CASSFKGVWQTEAFF.

V usage is TRBV6-5 and J usage is TRBJ2-4, with D perhaps matching TRBD1 or TRBD2 (5 bases each). The CDR3 is 12 amino acids. Trimming cost V 2 bases and J 10 bases, with 9 bases left between them. CDR1 MNHEY and CDR2 SVGAGI come from the germline V gene. The CDR3 nucleotides read TGTGCCAGCAGTTACGTTGGGGGAATTCAGTACTTC. It yields the protein CASSYVGGIQYF.

The genes are TRBV5-1 and TRBJ2-6, with 7 nucleotides matching TRBD1. This CDR3 contains 15 residues. Germline lookup yields CDR1 SGHRS and CDR2 YFSETQ. V gave up 4 bases and J gave up 2 bases; unmatched junction bases: 3. The DNA for the CDR3 is TGCGCCAGCAGCAAAGACAGGGCTGGGGCCAACGTCCTGACTTTC. Translated: CASSKDRAGANVLTF.

This rearrangement joins TRBV28 to TRBJ1-5; D may be TRBD1 (5 bases). The CDR3 has 15 residues. Trimming left V 2 bases short and J 5 bases short, with 13 bases between. From germline, CDR1 is MDHEN and CDR2 SYDVKM. The CDR3 is CASSLVTGTHQPQHF. The CDR3 DNA is TGTGCCAGCAGTTTAGTCACGGGGACCCATCAGCCCCAGCATTTT.

The rearrangement joins TRBV29-1 to TRBJ2-7, with D hard to call. Looked up from germline, CDR1 is SQVTM and CDR2 is ANQGSEA. Between the trimmed V and J ends, which lost 3 bases and 3 bases, there was a span of 12 bases. The CDR3 runs 13 residues. The CDR3 region has the DNA TGCAGCGTTGATTCAGGACGGAACTACGAGCAGTACTTC. Protein sequence: CSVDSGRNYEQYF.

The chain is built from TRBV1 and TRBJ1-1. TRBV1 is described as a pseudogene. CDR3 length: 18 amino acids. DNA for the CDR3: TGCACCAGCAGCCAGCCCAGCCCTAGACAGACTACCAACACTGAAGCTTTCTTT. It translates to CTSSQPSPRQTTNTEAFF.

The rearrangement joins TRBV29-1 to TRBJ2-3; 9 bases are shared with TRBD2. Trimming at V came to 6 bases and at J to 2 bases, leaving 6 bases not matched to a gene. CDR1 and CDR2 (germline): SQVTM, ANQGSEA. The CDR3 contains 14 residues. The CDR3 region has the DNA TGCAGCGTCGCGACTAGCGGACTCACAGATACGCAGTATTTT. It is translated as CSVATSGLTDTQYF.

CDR3 in amino acids: CAISTIHHNTEAFF. As DNA, the CDR3 is TGTGCCATCAGTACCATACACCACAACACTGAAGCTTTCTTT. V is TRBV10-3 and J is TRBJ1-1; the D is unclear. The length of the CDR3 is 14 residues. Trimming took 5 bases from V and 2 from J, leaving 12 bases between them. Germline V gene data show CDR1 as ENHRY and CDR2 as SYGVKD.

The chain is built from TRBV27 and TRBJ2-2, with D possibly TRBD2 on 5 matching bases. V was shortened by 3 bases and J by 4 bases, with 9 bases between the two germline ends. The CDR3 consists of 14 residues. Germline assignment: CDR1 MNHEY and CDR2 SMNVEV (reference sequence). CDR3 protein: CASSFAGGTGELFF. The DNA of the CDR3 is TGTGCCAGCAGTTTCGCCGGAGGCACCGGGGAGCTGTTTTTT.

This chain connects TRBV5-4 to TRBJ2-2, with 9 bases aligning to TRBD1. After removal of 2 bases from V and 8 bases from J, the junction contained 7 bases not matched to a gene. The CDR3 is 15 residues long. Germline CDR1 and CDR2: SGHNT and YYREEE (reference sequence). CDR3 bases: TGTGCCAGCAGCTTTTGGACAGGGGTAGCGGGGGAGCTGTTTTTT. It specifies CASSFWTGVAGELFF.

The chain joins TRBV7-9 to TRBJ2-1; 11 bases fit TRBD1. Losses at the gene ends were 4 bases for V and 2 bases for J; bases not matched to a gene: 7. The V gene's germline CDR1 is SEHNR and CDR2 FQNEAQ (reference sequence). The CDR3 contains 17 residues. CDR3 in DNA: TGTGCCAGCAGCTCTCCCTGGACAGGGGGCGCCTACAATGAGCAGTTCTTC. It yields the protein CASSSPWTGGAYNEQFF.

V gene TRBV7-3 combines with J gene TRBJ1-2; 8 bases fit TRBD1. The trim removed 5 bases at V and 4 bases at J, leaving 6 bases unmatched. This CDR3 comprises 14 residues. The V gene's germline CDR1 is SGHTA and CDR2 FQGTGA. The CDR3, as DNA: TGTGCCAGCAGCACCCGGGGACAGGCCTATGGCTACACCTTC. Translation gives CASSTRGQAYGYTF.

The chain carries TRBV6-5 and TRBJ1-5, with 7 bases identical to TRBD1. Germline V gene lookup returns CDR1 MNHEY and CDR2 SVGAGI. This CDR3 comprises 15 residues. The J segment lost 0 bases and the V segment lost 5 bases, leaving 4 bases of the junction unmatched. The CDR3 region is CASSPDRDSNQPQHF. The CDR3 coding sequence is TGTGCCAGCAGTCCAGACAGGGATAGCAATCAGCCCCAGCATTTT.

This sequence joins TRBV27 and TRBJ2-7; 7 bases map to TRBD1. The CDR3 has 15 residues. Losses at the gene ends were 6 bases for V and 5 bases for J; bases not matched to a gene: 13. Germline V gives CDR1 MNHEY, CDR2 SMNVEV (reference sequence). The DNA for the CDR3 is TGTGCCAGCAGCTCTTTACAGGGGCCTGATGACGAGCAGTACTTC. Amino acids: CASSSLQGPDDEQYF.

The chain couples TRBV15 to TRBJ1-5, with D unclear. This CDR3 is 15 amino acids long. Looked up from germline, CDR1 is LNHNV and CDR2 is YYDKDF (reference sequence). The V and J ends lost 1 base and 6 bases respectively, with 13 bases between them. As DNA, the CDR3 is TGTGCCACCAGCAGAGGGCAGGAGGATTCTCAGCCCCAGCATTTT. It is translated as CATSRGQEDSQPQHF.

This chain links TRBV5-1 with TRBJ2-1; tentatively, D is TRBD2 (6 bases). The CDR3 has 14 amino acids. Germline loops: CDR1 SGHRS, CDR2 YFSETQ. The V end lost 0 bases, the J end lost 6 bases, and 10 bases lay between the germline ends. CDR3 residues: CASSLAGGTNEQFF. CDR3 bases: TGCGCCAGCAGCTTGGCCGGCGGGACCAATGAGCAGTTCTTC.

The V gene is TRBV19, the J gene TRBJ1-2; 7 nucleotides line up with TRBD1. J gave up 8 bases and V 6 bases, and 9 bases lay outside the gene matches. The germline gives CDR1 LNHDA, CDR2 SQIVND (reference sequence). This CDR3 has 13 residues. The CDR3 spells CASSLTGVGGYTF. For the CDR3, the DNA is TGTGCCAGTAGCCTAACAGGGGTGGGCGGCTACACCTTC.

The chain is built from TRBV5-4 and TRBJ1-2; the D gene is possibly TRBD1 (5 bases). Germline CDR1 reads SGHNT; CDR2 reads YYREEE (reference sequence). Trimming cost V 0 bases and J 7 bases, with 13 bases left between them. The CDR3 is 14 amino acids. CDR3 nucleotides: TGTGCCAGCAGCTTGGTAGGAGGGGACGCTGGCTACACCTTC. Translation gives CASSLVGGDAGYTF.

This CDR3 reads CASSAGTVQETQYF. Here the CDR3 DNA reads TGTGCCAGTAGCGCGGGGACAGTCCAAGAGACCCAGTACTTC. The V and J genes are TRBV19 and TRBJ2-5; the D gene is possibly TRBD1 (7 bases). Trimming left V 6 bases short and J 1 base short, with 12 bases between. The CDR3 loop spans 14 amino acids. Germline V gene sequence: CDR1 LNHDA, CDR2 SQIVND (reference sequence).

This clone was seen more than once but under ten times. This sequence joins TRBV12-5 and TRBJ1-5, with 10 bases that match TRBD1. Looked up from germline, CDR1 is LGHNT and CDR2 is FRNRAP. This CDR3 is built from 18 residues. Trimming cost V 1 base and J 1 base; bases outside gene matches: 7. CDR3: CASGLALRQGASNQPQHF. The CDR3 region has the DNA TGTGCTAGTGGTTTGGCCTTAAGACAGGGGGCGAGCAATCAGCCCCAGCATTTT.

The genes are TRBV5-1 and TRBJ1-1; no firm D call. Trimming removed 5 bases at V and 1 base at J, with 12 bases between. Germline CDR1 SGHRS, CDR2 YFSETQ. The CDR3 spans 14 residues. The CDR3 sequence is CASSFGVRNTEAFF. Written as DNA, the CDR3 is TGCGCCAGCAGTTTTGGAGTTAGGAACACTGAAGCTTTCTTT.

CDR3 nucleotides: TGTGCCAGCAGTTTCTCTCCTGTGGGTGAGCAGTTCTTC. It specifies CASSFSPVGEQFF. The chain is built from TRBV27 and TRBJ2-1; D unresolved. Looked up from germline, CDR1 is MNHEY and CDR2 is SMNVEV (reference sequence). Trimming shortened V by 3 bases and J by 9 bases, and 12 bases separated the two germline ends. There are 13 residues in the CDR3.